A single sample gave rise to the 4 T cell receptor beta chains below, sequenced in a study. A single record per CDR3 protein comes from TCRdb applying MiXCR to the RT-PCR reads. This sample yields around 700,000 distinct CDR3 sequences, of which 13% to 15% are seen a single time; about 3.6% belongs to the top ten. Specimen: memory CD4+ T cells from blood. The source of these receptors is a female donor in good health, serving as a healthy control.

The chain links TRBV30 to TRBJ2-2; D uncertain. V lost 2 bases, J lost 7 bases, and 5 bases lay in between. CDR1 is GTSNPN, CDR2 SVGIG, per germline (reference sequence). The length of the CDR3 is 11 residues. The CDR3 DNA sequence: TGTGCCTGGAGTATCAGCGGGGAGCTGTTTTTT. It encodes CAWSISGELFF.

The gene calls are TRBV7-2 and TRBJ2-7; 12 bases line up with TRBD2. This CDR3 is 16 amino acids long. After removal of 4 bases from V and 1 base from J, the junction contained 5 bases not matched to a gene. Per the germline V gene, CDR1 is SGHTA and CDR2 is FQGNSA. The CDR3 here is CASSSTSGGLSYEQYF. The CDR3, as DNA: TGTGCCAGCAGCTCTACTAGCGGGGGGCTTTCCTACGAGCAGTACTTC. The whole variable domain, remainder taken from reference TRBV7-2 and TRBJ2-7, is GAGVSQSPSNKVTEKGKDVELRCDPISGHTALYWYRQSLGQGLEFLIYFQGNSAPDKSGLPSDRFSAERTGGSVSTLTIQRTQQEDSAVYLCASSSTSGGLSYEQYFGPGTRLTVT.

This clonotype was counted many times. The V and J genes are TRBV5-1 and TRBJ1-1, with a possible D match to TRBD1 (6 bases). CDR3 length: 14 residues. Trimming removed 6 bases from V and 6 bases from J, with 18 bases in between. Germline CDR1 reads SGHRS; CDR2 reads YFSETQ. The CDR3 DNA sequence: TGCGCCAGCACTAATAGACAGGAATTTGCTGAAGCTTTCTTT. As protein: CASTNRQEFAEAFF.

The V gene is TRBV3-1, the J gene TRBJ2-5; TRBD2 matches 10 bases. CDR3 length: 13 residues. CDR1 is LGHDT and CDR2 is YNNKEL in the germline V gene (reference sequence). Trimming at V came to 7 bases and at J to 5 bases, leaving 4 bases not matched to a gene. CDR3 region: CASILAGAETQYF. CDR3 nucleotide sequence: TGTGCCAGCATCCTAGCGGGGGCGGAGACCCAGTACTTC.